This T cell receptor (beta chain) came from a study of T cell responses to AZD1222 COVID-19 vaccine. General study results and limits: Baseline seropositivity occurred in only 5 to 7 AZD1222 recipients. After two AZD1222 doses, spike-specific TCR breadth and depth rose versus day 0. Possibly, clonal diversity was underestimated; donors were largely white British and included more females. CD4 TCRs linked to vaccination spanned spike, dominating at 160-218 and 743-854.

Profiled with immunoSEQ multiplex PCR; TCRdb holds only in-frame clones, not every one. The table includes about 110,000 clones, just under 95% detected once. On this clone: Its antigen remains unidentified.

The CDR3 has 14 amino acids. Germline V gene data show CDR1 as SGHNT and CDR2 as YYREEE (reference sequence). Trimming shortened V by 2 bases and J by 9 bases, and 12 bases separated the two germline ends. The source was peripheral blood, collected on day 0 of AZD1222 vaccination. The sequence was obtained from an adult in good health. V and J are TRBV5-4 and TRBJ1-6; possible D gene TRBD1, 6 bases. In nucleotides, the CDR3 is TGTGCCAGCAGCTTAAAGGGGGTTGTTTCACCCCTCCACTTT. It translates to CASSLKGVVSPLHF.